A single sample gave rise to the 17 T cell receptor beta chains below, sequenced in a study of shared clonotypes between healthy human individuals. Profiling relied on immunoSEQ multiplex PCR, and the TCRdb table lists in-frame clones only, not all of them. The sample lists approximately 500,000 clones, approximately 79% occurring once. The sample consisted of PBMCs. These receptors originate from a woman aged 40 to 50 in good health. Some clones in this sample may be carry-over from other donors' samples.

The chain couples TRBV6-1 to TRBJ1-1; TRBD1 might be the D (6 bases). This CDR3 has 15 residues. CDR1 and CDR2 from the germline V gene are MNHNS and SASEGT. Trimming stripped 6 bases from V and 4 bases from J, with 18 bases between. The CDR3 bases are TGTGCCAGCAGCGGACACGGGGGGGGGCGCACTGAAGCTTTCTTT. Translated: CASSGHGGGRTEAFF.

The CDR3 region has the DNA TGTGCCAGCGGCAGGGGGCCCAATCAGCCCCAGCATTTT. This translates into CASGRGPNQPQHF. The chain employs TRBV11-2 and TRBJ1-5, with 8 bases fitting TRBD1. The CDR3 has 13 amino acids. CDR1 and CDR2 from the germline V gene are SGHAT and FQNNGV. With V trimmed by 8 bases and J by 3 bases, 3 bases remained unmatched.

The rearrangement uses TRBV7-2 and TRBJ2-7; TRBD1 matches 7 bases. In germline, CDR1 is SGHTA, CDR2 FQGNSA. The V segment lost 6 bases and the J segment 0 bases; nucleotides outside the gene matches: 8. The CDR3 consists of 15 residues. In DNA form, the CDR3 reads TGTGCCAGCAGTCGAGACAGGGCCGGCTCCTACGAGCAGTACTTC. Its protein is CASSRDRAGSYEQYF.

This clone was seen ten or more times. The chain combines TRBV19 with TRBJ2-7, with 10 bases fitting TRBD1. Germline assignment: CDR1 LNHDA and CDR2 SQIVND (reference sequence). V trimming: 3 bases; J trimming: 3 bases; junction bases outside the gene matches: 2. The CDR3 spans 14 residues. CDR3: CASSMGTGVYEQYF. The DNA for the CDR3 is TGTGCCAGTAGTATGGGGACAGGGGTCTACGAGCAGTACTTC.

CDR3 loop: CASGGRTGYTF. DNA of the CDR3: TGTGCCAGCGGGGGGCGGACAGGCTACACCTTC. V is TRBV9 and J is TRBJ1-2; D may be TRBD1 (6 bases). CDR3 size: 11 residues. V was pared by 7 bases and J by 8 bases, with 12 bases between. From germline, CDR1 is SGDLS and CDR2 YYNGEE.

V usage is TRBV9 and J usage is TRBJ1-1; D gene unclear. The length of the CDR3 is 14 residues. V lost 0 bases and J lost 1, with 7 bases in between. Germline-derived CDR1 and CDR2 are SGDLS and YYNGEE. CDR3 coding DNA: TGTGCCAGCAGCGTAGAGCGGGAGAACACTGAAGCTTTCTTT. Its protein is CASSVERENTEAFF.

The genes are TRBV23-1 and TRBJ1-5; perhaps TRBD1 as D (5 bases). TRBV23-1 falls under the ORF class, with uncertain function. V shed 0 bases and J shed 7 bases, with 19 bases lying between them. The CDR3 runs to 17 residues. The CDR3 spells CASSQSPRDPAGQPQHF. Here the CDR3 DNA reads TGCGCCAGCAGTCAATCCCCCCGGGACCCGGCGGGGCAGCCCCAGCATTTT.

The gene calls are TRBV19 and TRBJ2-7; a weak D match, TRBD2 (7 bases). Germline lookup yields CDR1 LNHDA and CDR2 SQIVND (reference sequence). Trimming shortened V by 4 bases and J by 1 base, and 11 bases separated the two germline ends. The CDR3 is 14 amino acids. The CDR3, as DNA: TGTGCCAGTAGTAGAGAGGGGGGGTCCTACGAGCAGTACTTC. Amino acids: CASSREGGSYEQYF.

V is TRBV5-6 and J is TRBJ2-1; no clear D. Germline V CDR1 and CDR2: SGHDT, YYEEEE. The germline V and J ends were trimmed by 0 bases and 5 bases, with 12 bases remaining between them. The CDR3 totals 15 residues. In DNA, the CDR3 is TGTGCCAGCAGCTTGGATTACCCCTTTGACAATGAGCAGTTCTTC. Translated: CASSLDYPFDNEQFF.

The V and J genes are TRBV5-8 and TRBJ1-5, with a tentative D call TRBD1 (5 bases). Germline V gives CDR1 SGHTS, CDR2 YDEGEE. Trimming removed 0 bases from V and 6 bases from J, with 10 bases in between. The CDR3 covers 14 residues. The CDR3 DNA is TGTGCCAGCAGCTTGGTCAGGGACGGTCAGCCCCAGCATTTT. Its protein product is CASSLVRDGQPQHF. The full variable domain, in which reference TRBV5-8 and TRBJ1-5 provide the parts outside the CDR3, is EAGVTQSPTHLIKTRGQQATLRCSPISGHTSVYWYQQALGLGLQFLLWYDEGEERNRGNFPPRFSGRQFPNYSSELNVNALELEDSALYLCASSLVRDGQPQHFGDGTRLSIL.

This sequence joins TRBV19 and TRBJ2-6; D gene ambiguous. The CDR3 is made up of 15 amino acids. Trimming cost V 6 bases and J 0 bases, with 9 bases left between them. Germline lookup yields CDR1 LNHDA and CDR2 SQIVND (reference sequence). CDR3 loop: CASRETGSGANVLTF. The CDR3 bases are TGTGCCAGTAGAGAAACGGGCTCTGGGGCCAACGTCCTGACTTTC. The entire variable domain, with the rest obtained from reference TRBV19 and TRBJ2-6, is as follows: DGGITQSPKYLFRKEGQNVTLSCEQNLNHDAMYWYRQDPGQGLRLIYYSQIVNDFQKGDIAEGYSVSREKKESFPLTVTSAQKNPTAFYLCASRETGSGANVLTFGAGSRLTVL.

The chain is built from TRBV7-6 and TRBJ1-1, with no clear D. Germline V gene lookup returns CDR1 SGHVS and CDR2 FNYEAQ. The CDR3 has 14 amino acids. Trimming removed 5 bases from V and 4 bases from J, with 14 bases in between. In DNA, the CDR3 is TGTGCCAGCAGCGCCGAGGTGGAGACCACTGAAGCTTTCTTT. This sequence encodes CASSAEVETTEAFF. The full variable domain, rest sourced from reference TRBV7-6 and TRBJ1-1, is GAGVSQSPRYKVTKRGQDVALRCDPISGHVSLYWYRQALGQGPEFLTYFNYEAQQDKSGLPNDRFSAERPEGSISTLTIQRTEQRDSAMYRCASSAEVETTEAFFGQGTRLTVV.

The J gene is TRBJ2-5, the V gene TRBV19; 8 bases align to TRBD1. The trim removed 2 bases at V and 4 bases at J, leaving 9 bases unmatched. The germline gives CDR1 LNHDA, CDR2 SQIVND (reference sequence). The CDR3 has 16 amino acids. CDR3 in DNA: TGTGCCAGTAGTATAAGTCCAGGGGGCACGTTAGAGACCCAGTACTTC. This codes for CASSISPGGTLETQYF.

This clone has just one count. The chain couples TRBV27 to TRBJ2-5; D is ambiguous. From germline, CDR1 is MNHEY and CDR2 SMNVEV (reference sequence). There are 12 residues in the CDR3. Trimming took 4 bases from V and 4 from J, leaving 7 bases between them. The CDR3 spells CASSSPRETQYF. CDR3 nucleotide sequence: TGTGCCAGCAGTTCCCCGCGAGAGACCCAGTACTTC.

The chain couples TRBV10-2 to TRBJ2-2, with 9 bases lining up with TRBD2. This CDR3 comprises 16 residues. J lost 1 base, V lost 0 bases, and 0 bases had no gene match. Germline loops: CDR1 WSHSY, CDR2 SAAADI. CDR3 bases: TGCGCCAGCAGTGAGTCAGCGGGAGGGAACACCGGGGAGCTGTTTTTT. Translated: CASSESAGGNTGELFF.

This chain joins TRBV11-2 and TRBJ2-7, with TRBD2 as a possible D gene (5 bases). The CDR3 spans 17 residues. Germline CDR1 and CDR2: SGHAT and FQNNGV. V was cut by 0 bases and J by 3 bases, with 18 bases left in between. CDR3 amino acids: CASSLDGLGIRGYEQYF. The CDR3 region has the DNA TGTGCCAGCAGCTTAGATGGGTTGGGGATTCGGGGCTACGAGCAGTACTTC.

The CDR3 region has the DNA TGTGCCAGCAGCTCCCTCGCGGACACCGGGGAGCTGTTTTTT. It yields the protein CASSSLADTGELFF. The chain is built from TRBV7-6 and TRBJ2-2; D is unresolved. This CDR3 is built from 14 residues. Trimming left V 4 bases short and J 3 bases short, with 9 bases between. The V gene's germline CDR1 is SGHVS and CDR2 FNYEAQ.